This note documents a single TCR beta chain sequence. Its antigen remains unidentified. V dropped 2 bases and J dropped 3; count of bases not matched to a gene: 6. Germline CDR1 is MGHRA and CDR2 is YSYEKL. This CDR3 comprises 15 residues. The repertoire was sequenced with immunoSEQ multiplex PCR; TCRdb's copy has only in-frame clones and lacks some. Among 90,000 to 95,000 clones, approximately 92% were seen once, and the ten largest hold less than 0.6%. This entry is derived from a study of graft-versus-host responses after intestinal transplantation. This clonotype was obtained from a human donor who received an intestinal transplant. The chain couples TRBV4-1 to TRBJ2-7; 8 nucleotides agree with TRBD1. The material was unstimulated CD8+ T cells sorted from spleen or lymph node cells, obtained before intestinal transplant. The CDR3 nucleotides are TGCGCCAGCAGCCAAACGGGACAGGCGAACTACGAGCAGTACTTC. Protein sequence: CASSQTGQANYEQYF.